This TCR beta chain was obtained from a study of blood T cell repertoires in COVID-19. Study-level information: The analysed material was cDNA or gDNA that came from T cells, B-cell-depleted T cells, or PBMCs.

The V gene end was trimmed by 0 bases and the J gene end by 1 base; junction bases not matched to a gene: 12. The CDR3 spans 19 residues. CDR1 is MNHEY and CDR2 is SVGEGT in the germline V gene. Original methodology: From reference gene primer amplification, estimates of nucleated cell counts were derived. Using immunoSEQ multiplex PCR, the repertoire was profiled, and TCRdb retains in-frame clones only, with some absent. D and trimming were read from the DNA, whereas the V and J calls and clone size are those reported in that table. The sample lists approximately 200,000 clones, around 84% seen once, with 4% to 4.5% in the top ten.

The sequenced sample was peripheral blood. The clonotype originates from a man aged 45-65 years with acute or convalescent COVID-19. This chain uses TRBV6-2 or TRBV6-3 with TRBJ2-1; 7 bases are shared with TRBD2. This CDR3 is CASSYSTRGSIGSYNEQFF. In nucleotides, the CDR3 is TGTGCCAGCAGTTACTCGACGCGGGGGTCCATAGGTTCCTACAATGAGCAGTTCTTC.